Listed here are 16 T cell receptor beta chains from one sample, sequenced in a study of blood T cell repertoires in COVID-19. Measured with immunoSEQ multiplex PCR; TCRdb has only the in-frame clones, and not every one. The sample shows about 110,000 clones, approximately 81% of them seen only once. The sample was peripheral blood. These receptors were obtained from a middle-aged man with acute or convalescent COVID-19.

The chain carries TRBV7-9 and TRBJ2-7; TRBD2 aligns across 10 bases. CDR1 is SEHNR and CDR2 is FQNEAQ in the germline V gene (reference sequence). CDR3 length equals 15 residues. The V segment lost 5 bases and the J segment 5 bases; nucleotides outside the gene matches: 9. The CDR3 here is CASSTTAGGRHEQYF. The CDR3 nucleotides are TGTGCCAGCAGCACCACAGCGGGGGGGCGGCACGAGCAGTACTTC.

The chain combines TRBV9 with TRBJ1-5; D might be TRBD1 (6 bases). This CDR3 has 15 amino acids. V was pared by 3 bases and J by 7 bases, with 17 bases between. Looked up from germline, CDR1 is SGDLS and CDR2 is YYNGEE. DNA for the CDR3: TGTGCCAGCAGCGCCCTACAGGGAAGGGACCAGCCCCAGCATTTT. Residues: CASSALQGRDQPQHF.

The V call is TRBV7-2, the J call TRBJ1-2; D is possibly TRBD1 (5 bases). Germline values: CDR1 SGHTA, CDR2 FQGNSA. There are 15 residues in the CDR3. The V end was cut by 5 bases, the J end by 3 bases, with 16 bases between. CDR3 in DNA: TGTGCCAGCAGCCTCGTTTTCGGAGGGGACTATGGCTACACCTTC. It codes for CASSLVFGGDYGYTF.

Only a few counts were recorded for this clone. The chain recombines TRBV7-9 with TRBJ2-7; possible D gene TRBD2, 6 bases. V dropped 5 bases and J dropped 0 bases, with 8 bases sitting between them. The CDR3 is made up of 13 amino acids. Germline CDR1 and CDR2: SEHNR and FQNEAQ (reference sequence). Here the CDR3 reads CASSGGISYEQYF. The CDR3 DNA sequence: TGTGCCAGCAGCGGAGGGATCTCCTACGAGCAGTACTTC.

The rearrangement joins TRBV2 to TRBJ2-1; 14 positions match TRBD2. The CDR3 has 17 amino acids. Germline V gives CDR1 SNHLY, CDR2 FYNNEI. The V segment lost 6 bases and the J segment 0 bases; nucleotides outside the gene matches: 4. CDR3 bases: TGTGCCAGCAGCCCCGGGACTAGCGGGGGCTCCTACAATGAGCAGTTCTTC. Protein sequence: CASSPGTSGGSYNEQFF.

The rearrangement uses TRBV6-1 and TRBJ1-1; D gene ambiguous. Trimming shortened V by 0 bases and J by 7 bases, and 9 bases separated the two germline ends. Germline V lookup: CDR1 MNHNS, CDR2 SASEGT. The CDR3 is 13 amino acids. This chain's CDR3 is CASSEAASGEAFF. The CDR3 DNA reads TGTGCCAGCAGTGAAGCGGCCTCTGGTGAAGCTTTCTTT.

V gene TRBV18 combines with J gene TRBJ2-1; TRBD2 agrees at 7 bases. CDR3 length: 15 amino acids. Germline V gene sequence: CDR1 KGHSH, CDR2 LQKENI. Trimming removed 2 bases from V and 2 bases from J; junction bases left unmatched: 3. The CDR3 sequence: CASSPSSGAYNEQFF. The CDR3 nucleotides read TGTGCCAGCTCACCATCTAGCGGAGCCTACAATGAGCAGTTCTTC.

J is TRBJ1-1 and V is TRBV4-3; D might be TRBD1 (5 bases). Trimming removed 0 bases from V and 4 bases from J, with 12 bases in between. The CDR3 extends over 15 amino acids. CDR1 is LGHNA and CDR2 is YSLEER in the germline V gene. CDR3: CASSQDYRYRTEAFF. CDR3 nucleotide sequence: TGCGCCAGCAGCCAAGACTACAGGTACCGCACTGAAGCTTTCTTT.

The V call is TRBV15, the J call TRBJ1-2; a possible D gene is TRBD1 (6 bases). Per germline, CDR1 LNHNV and CDR2 YYDKDF (reference sequence). The CDR3 runs 14 residues. With 8 bases removed from V and 4 bases from J, the gap between germline ends came to 17 bases. The chain's CDR3 is CATASTGPIYGYTF. The CDR3 DNA sequence: TGTGCCACCGCTTCTACAGGGCCCATCTATGGCTACACCTTC. Full variable domain (remainder filled in from reference TRBV15 and TRBJ1-2): DAMVIQNPRYQVTQFGKPVTLSCSQTLNHNVMYWYQQKSSQAPKLLFHYYDKDFNNEADTPDNFQSRRPNTSFCFLDIRSPGLGDTAMYLCATASTGPIYGYTFGSGTRLTVV.

J is TRBJ2-1 and V is TRBV9, with D tentatively TRBD2 (7 bases). Trimming took off 3 bases at V and 9 bases at J, with 25 bases between the two ends. The CDR3 is 17 residues long. Looked up from germline, CDR1 is SGDLS and CDR2 is YYNGEE. As DNA, the CDR3 is TGTGCCAGCAGCGGGGGAGGGGGACTCCTCACGTCGGGTGAGCAGTTCTTC. Protein product: CASSGGGGLLTSGEQFF. The complete variable domain, with remaining parts taken from reference TRBV9 and TRBJ2-1, reads DSGVTQTPKHLITATGQRVTLRCSPRSGDLSVYWYQQSLDQGLQFLIQYYNGEERAKGNILERFSAQQFPDLHSELNLSSLELGDSALYFCASSGGGGLLTSGEQFFGPGTRLTVL.

The rearrangement links TRBV4-1 to TRBJ2-5; D uncertain. Trimming pared 1 base from V and 4 bases from J, leaving 13 bases between. CDR1 is MGHRA and CDR2 is YSYEKL in the germline V gene. The CDR3 runs 15 residues. CDR3 sequence reads: CASSQGSAPGETQYF. The CDR3 region has the DNA TGCGCCAGCAGCCAAGGTTCCGCCCCCGGAGAGACCCAGTACTTC.

The rearrangement uses TRBV2 and TRBJ2-2; tentative D call: TRBD1 (6 bases). Germline V gene sequence: CDR1 SNHLY, CDR2 FYNNEI. The CDR3 is made up of 14 amino acids. Trimming cost V 7 bases and J 2 bases, with 11 bases left between them. This chain's CDR3 is CASKETGNTGELFF. Here the CDR3 DNA reads TGTGCCAGCAAAGAGACAGGAAACACCGGGGAGCTGTTTTTT.

The V and J genes are TRBV18 and TRBJ1-3; D unresolved. Germline V CDR1 and CDR2: KGHSH, LQKENI. The CDR3 length is 15 residues. The V and J ends lost 6 bases and 0 bases respectively, with 12 bases between them. The CDR3 region has the DNA TGTGCCAGCTCGGCGGGTCTCAACTCTGGAAACACCATATATTTT. It is translated as CASSAGLNSGNTIYF.

The chain links TRBV11-2 to TRBJ1-2, with 9 bases lining up with TRBD1. V shed 5 bases and J 11 bases; nucleotides not matched to a gene: 12. There are 14 residues in the CDR3. Per the germline V gene, CDR1 is SGHAT and CDR2 is FQNNGV. CDR3 coding DNA: TGTGCCAGCAGCCCATCCGGGACAGGGAGGTATTACACCTTC. It is translated as CASSPSGTGRYYTF.

The chain carries TRBV7-2 and TRBJ2-7, with 10 bases fitting TRBD2. V lost 4 bases and J lost 0; bases outside the gene matches: 9. CDR1 and CDR2 from the germline V gene are SGHTA and FQGNSA. CDR3 length: 17 residues. The CDR3 region is CASSSSPLAGASYEQYF. The CDR3 nucleotides read TGTGCCAGCAGCTCCTCTCCGCTAGCGGGGGCCTCCTACGAGCAGTACTTC.

This clone was counted between two and nine times. This sequence joins TRBV21-1 and TRBJ2-2; the tabulated D call, TRBD1, remains unverified against the DNA. TRBV21-1 counts as a pseudogene. This CDR3 comprises 20 residues. In DNA, the CDR3 is TGTGCCAGATTGTATGGCGTGGACAGGGGGGGACCCTGGAACACCGGGGAGCTGTTTTTT. As protein: CARLYGVDRGGPWNTGELFF.